This T cell receptor beta chain was found in a study of Ad26.COV2.S vaccination and SARS-CoV-2 variants. The study, taken as a whole, reports: Placebo recipients showed lower spike-specific TCR breadth than vaccinees.

Clones were read by immunoSEQ multiplex PCR, and TCRdb kept only the in-frame ones, dropping some. The sample shows a few hundred thousand clones, more than 80% of them seen only once. Treatment in this sample: 19 received Ad26.COV2.S at low or high dose, single or two shots; several received placebo; per-sample allocation not given. Day 63 following the first vaccine or placebo injection was when the samples were taken. Ad26.COV2.S expressed prefusion-stabilized spike from the original Wuhan strain. With regard to this clone: Its antigen remains unknown.

This clonotype was obtained from a person between 18 and 59 years old who received the Ad26.COV2.S COVID-19 vaccine or a placebo. Sequenced here: peripheral blood, sampled in a trial of Ad26.COV2.S vaccine versus placebo.

Here the CDR3 reads CASSSVISGNTIYF. Here the CDR3 DNA reads TGTGCCAGCAGTTCCGTCATTTCTGGAAACACCATATATTTT. The chain carries TRBV28 and TRBJ1-3; D not certain. CDR3 size: 14 residues. V lost 4 bases and J lost 1, with 8 bases in between. CDR1 is MDHEN and CDR2 is SYDVKM in the germline V gene. Full variable domain (remainder filled in from reference TRBV28 and TRBJ1-3): DVKVTQSSRYLVKRTGEKVFLECVQDMDHENMFWYRQDPGLGLRLIYFSYDVKMKEKGDIPEGYSVSREKKERFSLILESASTNQTSMYLCASSSVISGNTIYFGEGSWLTVV.